This TCR beta chain was retrieved from a study of T cell clones after liver transplantation. Background on the study: TCRbeta sequencing after a pre-transplant mixed lymphocyte reaction identified graft-donor-reactive clones, later tracked in post-transplant blood.

The method was immunoSEQ multiplex PCR; TCRdb's version includes in-frame clones alone and lacks a portion of them. This table has roughly 120,000 clones, over 75% appearing once. Sorting of unstimulated PBMCs yielded separate CD3+CD4+ and CD3+CD8+ fractions. Germline CDR1 is SGDLS and CDR2 is YYNGEE. With 3 bases removed from V and 8 bases from J, the gap between germline ends came to 8 bases. The CDR3 contains 11 residues. This TCR was sampled from a human patient who received a liver transplant. Some T cells may have come from the graft donor. Sequences were derived from CD4+ T cells from blood, sampled 12 months after liver transplant. The chain uses TRBV9 and TRBJ1-2, with D possibly matching TRBD1 (6 bases). CDR3 nucleotide sequence: TGTGCCAGCAGCGACAGGGTAGGCTACACCTTC. Its translation: CASSDRVGYTF. The whole variable domain, remainder taken from reference TRBV9 and TRBJ1-2, is DSGVTQTPKHLITATGQRVTLRCSPRSGDLSVYWYQQSLDQGLQFLIQYYNGEERAKGNILERFSAQQFPDLHSELNLSSLELGDSALYFCASSDRVGYTFGSGTRLTVV.